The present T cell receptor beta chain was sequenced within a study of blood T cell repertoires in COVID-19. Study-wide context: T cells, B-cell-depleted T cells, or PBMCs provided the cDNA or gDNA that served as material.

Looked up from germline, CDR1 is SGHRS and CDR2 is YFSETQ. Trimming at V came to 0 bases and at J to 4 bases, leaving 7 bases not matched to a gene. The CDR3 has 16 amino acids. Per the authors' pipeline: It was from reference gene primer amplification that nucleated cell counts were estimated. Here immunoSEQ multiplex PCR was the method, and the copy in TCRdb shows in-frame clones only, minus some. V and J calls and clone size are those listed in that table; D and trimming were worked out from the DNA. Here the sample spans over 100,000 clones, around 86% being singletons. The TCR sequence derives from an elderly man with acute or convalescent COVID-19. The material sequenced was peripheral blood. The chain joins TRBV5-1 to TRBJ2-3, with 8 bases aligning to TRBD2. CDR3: CASSLERAGGADTQYF. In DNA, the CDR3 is TGCGCCAGCAGCTTGGAGCGCGCGGGAGGCGCAGATACGCAGTATTTT.